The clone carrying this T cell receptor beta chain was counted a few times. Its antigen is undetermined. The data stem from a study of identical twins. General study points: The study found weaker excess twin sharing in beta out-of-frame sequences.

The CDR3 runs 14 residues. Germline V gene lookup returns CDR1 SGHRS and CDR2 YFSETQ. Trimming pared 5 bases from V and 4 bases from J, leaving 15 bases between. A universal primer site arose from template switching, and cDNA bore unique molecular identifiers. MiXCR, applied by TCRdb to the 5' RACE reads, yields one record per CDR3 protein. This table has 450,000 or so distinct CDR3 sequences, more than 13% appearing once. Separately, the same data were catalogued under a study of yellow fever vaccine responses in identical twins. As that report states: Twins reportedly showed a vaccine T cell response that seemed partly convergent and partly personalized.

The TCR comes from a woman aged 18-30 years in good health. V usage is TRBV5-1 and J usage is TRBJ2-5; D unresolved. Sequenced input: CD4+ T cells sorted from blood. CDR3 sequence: CASRPMPFTETQYF. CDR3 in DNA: TGCGCCAGCAGACCCATGCCATTTACAGAGACCCAGTACTTC.